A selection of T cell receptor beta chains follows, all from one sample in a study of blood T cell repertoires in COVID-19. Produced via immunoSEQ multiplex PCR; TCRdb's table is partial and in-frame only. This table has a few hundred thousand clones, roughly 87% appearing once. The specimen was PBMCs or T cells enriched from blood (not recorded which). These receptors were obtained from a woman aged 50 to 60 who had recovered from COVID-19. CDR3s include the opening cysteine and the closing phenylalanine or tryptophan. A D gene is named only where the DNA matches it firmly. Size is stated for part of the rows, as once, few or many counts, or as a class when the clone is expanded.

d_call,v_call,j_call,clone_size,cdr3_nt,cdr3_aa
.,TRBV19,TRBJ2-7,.,TGTGCCAGTAGTTTTGCGGGGAACGAGCAGTACTTC,CASSFAGNEQYF
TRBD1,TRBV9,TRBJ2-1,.,TGTGCCAGCAGCAACCAGGGGGTCCCCTACAATGAGCAGTTCTTC,CASSNQGVPYNEQFF
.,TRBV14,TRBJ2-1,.,TGTGCCAGCAGCCAAAACTTCGGTGGGGCCGGGGGTGAGCAGTTCTTC,CASSQNFGGAGGEQFF
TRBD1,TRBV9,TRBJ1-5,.,TGTGCCAGCAGCAAGGGACAGGGTACTTATCAGCCCCAGCATTTT,CASSKGQGTYQPQHF
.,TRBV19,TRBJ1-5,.,TGTGCCAGTAGTATAGAGCCAGGGCAGGGCAATCAGCCCCAGCATTTT,CASSIEPGQGNQPQHF
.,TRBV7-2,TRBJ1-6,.,TGTGCCAGCAGCTTCCGACATGTCGATAATTCACCCCTCCACTTT,CASSFRHVDNSPLHF
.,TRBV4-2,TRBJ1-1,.,TGTGCCAGCAGCCCAAGTCTCAGGATTCTTAAAGGGAACACTGAAGCTTTCTTT,CASSPSLRILKGNTEAFF
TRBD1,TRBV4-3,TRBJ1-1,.,TGCGCCAGCAGACCGACAGGGTTGAACACTGAAGCTTTCTTT,CASRPTGLNTEAFF
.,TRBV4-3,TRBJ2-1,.,TGCGCCAGCAGCCCTTTTGCCGAGCGGGTTACCACCGAGAATGAGCAGTTCTTC,CASSPFAERVTTENEQFF
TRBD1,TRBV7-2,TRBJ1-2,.,TGTGCCAGCAGTAAGGACAGGGTCGGTGGCTACACCTTC,CASSKDRVGGYTF
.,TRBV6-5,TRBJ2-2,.,TGTGCCAGCAGTTACGGACAGCCCTCTCCGACCGGGGAGCTGTTTTTT,CASSYGQPSPTGELFF
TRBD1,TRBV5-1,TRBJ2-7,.,TGCGCCAGCAGCATGGGACAGGTCTACGAGCAGTACTTC,CASSMGQVYEQYF
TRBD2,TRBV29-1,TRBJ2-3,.,TGCAGCGTGGGCGGGACAGCAACTAGCGGGCGGACAGATACGCAGTATTTT,CSVGGTATSGRTDTQYF
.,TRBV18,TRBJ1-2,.,TGTGCCAGCTCACCTGGGGCGGATATTAACTATGGCTACACCTTC,CASSPGADINYGYTF
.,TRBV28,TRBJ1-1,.,TGTGCCAGCCTTCTTTTCGGCACTGAAGCTTTCTTT,CASLLFGTEAFF
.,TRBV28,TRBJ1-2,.,TGTGCCAGCAGTTTTGGGGCGTCAGGCTATGGCTACACCTTC,CASSFGASGYGYTF
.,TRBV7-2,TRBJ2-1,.,TGTGCCAGCAGCTTAGCGGGGGGGCTCCGCAATGAGCAGTTCTTC,CASSLAGGLRNEQFF
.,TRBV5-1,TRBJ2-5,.,TGCGCCAGCAGCTTGGTCCCGGGGGAAGAGACCCAGTACTTC,CASSLVPGEETQYF
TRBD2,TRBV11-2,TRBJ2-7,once,TGTGCCAGCAGCCGAGGGCTAGCGGGCTCCTACGAGCAGTACTTC,CASSRGLAGSYEQYF
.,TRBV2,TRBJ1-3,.,TGTGCCAGCAGTGACAGGGTCTCTGGAAACACCATATATTTT,CASSDRVSGNTIYF
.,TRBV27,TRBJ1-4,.,TGTGCCAGCAGGGCCGAAGATGAAAAACTGTTTTTT,CASRAEDEKLFF
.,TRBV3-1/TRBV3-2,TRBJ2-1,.,TGTGCCAGCAGCCACCGGGGCTCCTACAATGAGCAGTTCTTC,CASSHRGSYNEQFF
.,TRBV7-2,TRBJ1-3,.,TGTGCCAGCAGCTTGGACAGAAGTATAATCTCTGGAAACACCATATATTTT,CASSLDRSIISGNTIYF
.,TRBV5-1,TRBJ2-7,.,TGCGCCAGCAGCTTGCGGGTCTCCTACGAGCAGTACTTC,CASSLRVSYEQYF
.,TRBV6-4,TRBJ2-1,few,TGTGCCAGCAGTGACTCCGAGGGCTGGGAGCAGTTCTTC,CASSDSEGWEQFF
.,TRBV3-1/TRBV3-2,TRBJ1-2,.,TGTGCCAGCAGCCAAGATATAAACTATGGCTACACCTTC,CASSQDINYGYTF
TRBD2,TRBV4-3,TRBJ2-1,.,TGCGCCAGCAGCCAAAGGACTAGCGGGGTGTACAATGAGCAGTTCTTC,CASSQRTSGVYNEQFF
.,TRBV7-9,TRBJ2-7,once,TGTGCCAGCAGCTTATATAGTGGTGAGCAGTACTTC,CASSLYSGEQYF